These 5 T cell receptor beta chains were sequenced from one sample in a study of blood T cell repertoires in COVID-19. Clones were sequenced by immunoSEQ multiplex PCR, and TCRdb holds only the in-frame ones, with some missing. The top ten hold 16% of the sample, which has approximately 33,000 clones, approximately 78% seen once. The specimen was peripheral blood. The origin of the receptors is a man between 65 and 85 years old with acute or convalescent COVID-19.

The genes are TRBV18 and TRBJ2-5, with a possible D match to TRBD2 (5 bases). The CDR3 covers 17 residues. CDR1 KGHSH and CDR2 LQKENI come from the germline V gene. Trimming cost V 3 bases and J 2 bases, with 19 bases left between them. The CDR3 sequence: CASSPGPNSSPQETQYF. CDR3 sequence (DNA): TGTGCCAGCTCACCCGGGCCGAATTCTAGCCCGCAAGAGACCCAGTACTTC.

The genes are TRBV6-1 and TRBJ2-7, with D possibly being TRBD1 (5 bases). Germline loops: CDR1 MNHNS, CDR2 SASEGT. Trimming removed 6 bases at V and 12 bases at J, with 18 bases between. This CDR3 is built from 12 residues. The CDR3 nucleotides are TGTGCCAGCAGGGAATCAACAGGAACGCCGTACTTC. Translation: CASRESTGTPYF.

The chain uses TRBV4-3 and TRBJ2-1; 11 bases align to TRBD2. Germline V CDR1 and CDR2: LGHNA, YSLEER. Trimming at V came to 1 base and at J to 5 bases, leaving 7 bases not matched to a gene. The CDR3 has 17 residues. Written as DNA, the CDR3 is TGCGCCAGCAGCCAAGGACTAGCGGGGAGCCTGGACAATGAGCAGTTCTTC. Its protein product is CASSQGLAGSLDNEQFF.

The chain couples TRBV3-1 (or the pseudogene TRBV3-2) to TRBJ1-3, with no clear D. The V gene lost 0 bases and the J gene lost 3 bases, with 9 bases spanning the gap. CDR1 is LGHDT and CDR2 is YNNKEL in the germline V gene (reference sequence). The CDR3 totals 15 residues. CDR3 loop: CASSQDPLGGNTIYF. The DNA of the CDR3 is TGTGCCAGCAGCCAAGACCCACTAGGTGGAAACACCATATATTTT.

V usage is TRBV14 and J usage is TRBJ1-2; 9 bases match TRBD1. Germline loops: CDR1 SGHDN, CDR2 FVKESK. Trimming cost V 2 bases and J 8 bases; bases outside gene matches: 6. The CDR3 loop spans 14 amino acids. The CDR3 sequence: CASSQTGQGQGYTF. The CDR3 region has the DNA TGTGCCAGCAGCCAAACGGGACAGGGCCAAGGCTACACCTTC.